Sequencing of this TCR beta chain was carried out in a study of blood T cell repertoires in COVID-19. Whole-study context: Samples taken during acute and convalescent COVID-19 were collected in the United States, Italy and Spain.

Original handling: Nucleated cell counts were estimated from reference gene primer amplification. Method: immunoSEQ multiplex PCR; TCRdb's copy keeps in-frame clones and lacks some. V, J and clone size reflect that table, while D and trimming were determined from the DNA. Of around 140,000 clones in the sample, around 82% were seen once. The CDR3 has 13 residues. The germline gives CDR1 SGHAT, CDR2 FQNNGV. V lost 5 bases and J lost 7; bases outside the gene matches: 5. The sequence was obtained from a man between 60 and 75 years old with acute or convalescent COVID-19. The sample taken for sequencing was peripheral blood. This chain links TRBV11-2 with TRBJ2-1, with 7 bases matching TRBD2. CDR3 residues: CASSRTSLNEQFF. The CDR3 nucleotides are TGTGCCAGCAGCCGGACTAGTTTAAATGAGCAGTTCTTC.